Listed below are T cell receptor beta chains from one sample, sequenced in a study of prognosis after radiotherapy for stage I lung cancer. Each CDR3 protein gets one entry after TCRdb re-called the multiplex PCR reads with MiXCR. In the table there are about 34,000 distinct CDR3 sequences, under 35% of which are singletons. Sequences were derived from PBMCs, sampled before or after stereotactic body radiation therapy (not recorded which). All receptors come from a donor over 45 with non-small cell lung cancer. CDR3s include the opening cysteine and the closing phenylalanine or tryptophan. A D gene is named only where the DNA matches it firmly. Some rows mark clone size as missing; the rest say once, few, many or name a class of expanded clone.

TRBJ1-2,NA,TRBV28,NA,TGTGCCAGCATTCCCCCGTGGTTCTACTATGGCTACACCTTC,CASIPPWFYYGYTF
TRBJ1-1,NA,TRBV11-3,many,TGTGCCAGCAGCACTAGACGAGGACAGTCCACTGAAGCTTTCTTT,CASSTRRGQSTEAFF
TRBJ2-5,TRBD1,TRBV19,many,TGTGCCAGTAGTAGCGACAGGGGGCAAGAGACCCAGTACTTC,CASSSDRGQETQYF
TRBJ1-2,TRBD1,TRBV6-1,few,TGTGCCAGCAGTGAAGCAGAGGACAGGGCGAGAGGCTACACCTTC,CASSEAEDRARGYTF
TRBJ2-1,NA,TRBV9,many,TGTGCCAGCAGCGTAGTAATGGGGGGGGCATACAATGAGCAGTTCTTC,CASSVVMGGAYNEQFF
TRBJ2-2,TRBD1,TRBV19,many,TGTGCCAGTAGTTTCAGGTCGGGACAGGGGACCGGGGAGCTGTTTTTT,CASSFRSGQGTGELFF
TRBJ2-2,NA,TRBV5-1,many,TGCGCCAGCAGCCCGCGTGGGGGATCCGGGGAGCTGTTTTTT,CASSPRGGSGELFF
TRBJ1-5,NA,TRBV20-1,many,TGCAGTGCTCAGGGATATGGGAATCAGCCCCAGCATTTT,CSAQGYGNQPQHF
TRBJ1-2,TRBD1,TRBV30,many,TGTGCCTGGAGCCGGACAGGGATGAGTGGCTACACCTTC,CAWSRTGMSGYTF
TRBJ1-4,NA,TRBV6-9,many,TGTGCCAGCAGTTGGGCCGTTCGTGAAAAACTGTTTTTT,CASSWAVREKLFF
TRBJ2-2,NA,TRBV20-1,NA,TGCAGTGCTATCGCTAGCGAGAACACCGGTGAGCTGTTTTTT,CSAIASENTGELFF
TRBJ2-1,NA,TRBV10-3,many,TGTGCCATCAGTGAGCAGGGCCGTCGGAGCCCATACAATGAGCAGTTCTTC,CAISEQGRRSPYNEQFF
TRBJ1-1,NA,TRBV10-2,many,TGCGCCAGCAGTTCCCTGATCCGGGTCGAAGCTTTCTTT,CASSSLIRVEAFF
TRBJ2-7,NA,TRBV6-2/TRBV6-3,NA,TGTGCCAGCAACTCAGGGGGTACCGGGGGCCAGCAGTACTTC,CASNSGGTGGQQYF
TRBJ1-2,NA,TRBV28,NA,TGTGCCAGCAGATACCCGGGGCTTACTAACTATGGCTACACCTTC,CASRYPGLTNYGYTF
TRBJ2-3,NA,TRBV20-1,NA,TGCAGTGCCACTACTAGGTTCACAGATACGCAGTATTTT,CSATTRFTDTQYF
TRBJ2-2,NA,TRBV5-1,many,TGCGCCAGCAGCTTCAGGGAGAACACCGGGGAGCTGTTTTTT,CASSFRENTGELFF
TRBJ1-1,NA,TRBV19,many,TGTGCCAGTAGTTCCCCGGGAGGCTTGAACACTGAAGCTTTCTTT,CASSSPGGLNTEAFF
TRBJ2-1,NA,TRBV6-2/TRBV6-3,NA,TGTGCCAGCAGTGCCAACCATACTAGACCTGAGCAGTTCTTC,CASSANHTRPEQFF
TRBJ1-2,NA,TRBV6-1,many,TGTGCCAGCAGGATAGACGGAAACTATGGCTACACCTTC,CASRIDGNYGYTF
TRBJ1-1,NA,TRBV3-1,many,TGTGCCAGCAGCCAGATGGGAAGAACTGAAGCTTTCTTT,CASSQMGRTEAFF
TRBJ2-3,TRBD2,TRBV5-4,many,TGTGCCAGCAGCTTGCGGGGGGGCGGGAGCACAGATACGCAGTATTTT,CASSLRGGGSTDTQYF
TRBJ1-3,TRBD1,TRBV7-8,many,TGTGCCAGCAGCTTAGGGGGACAGTCTCGGGGGAACACCATATATTTT,CASSLGGQSRGNTIYF
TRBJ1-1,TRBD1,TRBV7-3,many,TGTGCCAGCAGCCCCCAGGGGGACACTGAAGCTTTCTTT,CASSPQGDTEAFF
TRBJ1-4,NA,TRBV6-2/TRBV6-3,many,TGTGCCAGCAGTCTCAAACCGGGGGGGGGGAATGAAAAACTGTTTTTT,CASSLKPGGGNEKLFF
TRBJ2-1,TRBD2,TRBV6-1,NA,TGTGCCAGCAGACGAGGACTAGCGGGAAGCTCCTACAATGAGCAGTTCTTC,CASRRGLAGSSYNEQFF
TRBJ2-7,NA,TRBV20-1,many,TGCAGTGTTCTTGCTAGGTACGAGCAGTACTTC,CSVLARYEQYF
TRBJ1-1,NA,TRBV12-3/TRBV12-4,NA,TGTGCCAGCAGACTGTCCGTTCGGGGGAACACTGAAGCTTTCTTT,CASRLSVRGNTEAFF
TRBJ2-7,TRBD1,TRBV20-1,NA,TGCAGTGCTAGAGCCCCAGGGGGAGCGGACTCCTACGAGCAGTACTTC,CSARAPGGADSYEQYF
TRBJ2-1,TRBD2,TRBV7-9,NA,TGTGCCAGCAGCTTAGTAGGCGGGGGGGCCCCGGTTGAGCAGTTCTTC,CASSLVGGGAPVEQFF
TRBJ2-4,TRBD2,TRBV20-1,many,TGCAGTGCTATGGGTCTAGCGGGCCCGGGGGCAGCCAAAAACATTCAGTACTTC,CSAMGLAGPGAAKNIQYF
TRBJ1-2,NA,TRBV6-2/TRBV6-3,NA,TGTGCCAGCAGTGAAGGGGTCGGTCTGCGTGGCTACACCTTC,CASSEGVGLRGYTF
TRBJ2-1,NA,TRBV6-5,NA,TGTGCCAGCAGTTACGTCTCGGGGGAGCATTTCTTT,CASSYVSGEHFF
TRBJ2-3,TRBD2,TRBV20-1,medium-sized,TGCAGTGCTAGCGTACTAGCGGGGTATAGCACAGATACGCAGTATTTT,CSASVLAGYSTDTQYF
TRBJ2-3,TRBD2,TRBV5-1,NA,TGCGCCAGCAGCCCAAGCGGGAGTAGGACAGATACGCAGTATTTT,CASSPSGSRTDTQYF
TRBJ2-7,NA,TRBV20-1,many,TGCAGCCCCGAATTGAACTCCTACGAGCAGTACTTC,CSPELNSYEQYF
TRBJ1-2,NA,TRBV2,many,TGTGCCAGCGTGAGGACACCCTTGGTTGATGGCTACACCTTC,CASVRTPLVDGYTF
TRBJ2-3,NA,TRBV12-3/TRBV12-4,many,TGTGCCAGCAGTTTAGGGTACCGGAGCACAGATACGCAGTATTTT,CASSLGYRSTDTQYF
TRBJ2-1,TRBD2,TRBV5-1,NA,TGCGCCAGCAGCTTGGAGGGGACTACCTCATACAATGAGCAGCTCTTC,CASSLEGTTSYNEQLF
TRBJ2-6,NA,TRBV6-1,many,TGTGCCAGCAGCCCCCAGGGTACCGGGGCCAACGTCCTGACTTTC,CASSPQGTGANVLTF
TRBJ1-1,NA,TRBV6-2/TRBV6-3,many,TGTGCCAGCAGTTACTCGAGGTTGTCGGACACTGAAGCTTTCTTT,CASSYSRLSDTEAFF
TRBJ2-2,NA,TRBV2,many,TGTGCCAGCAGTGTGTCGGACACCGGGGAGCTGTTTTTT,CASSVSDTGELFF